The 2 T cell receptor beta chains given below trace back to one sample, sequenced in a study of cytomegalovirus exposure and HLA in healthy donors. A multiplex PCR was run with 60 Vbeta primers and 13 Jbeta primers. Assay used: immunoSEQ multiplex PCR; TCRdb lists only in-frame clones, some missing. Of approximately 74,000 clones in the sample, over 55% were seen once. What was sequenced was PBMCs. The origin of the receptors is a man in his thirties or forties in good health and CMV-seropositive.

This clone was detected only a few times. CDR3 nucleotide sequence: TGTGCCAGCAGCCAAGAGGGAGGACAACTGGGGGAAAAACTGTTTTTT. Amino acids: CASSQEGGQLGEKLFF. V is TRBV4-2 and J is TRBJ1-4; perhaps TRBD1 as D (5 bases). Germline V lookup: CDR1 LGHNA, CDR2 YNFKEQ. V lost 0 bases to trimming and J lost 8 bases, with 16 bases between them. CDR3 size: 16 residues.

This rearrangement joins TRBV6-5 to TRBJ1-5; the D gene is possibly TRBD1 (6 bases). The CDR3 spans 14 residues. Trimming took 6 bases from V and 5 from J, leaving 14 bases between them. The V gene's germline CDR1 is MNHEY and CDR2 SVGAGI. In DNA, the CDR3 is TGTGCCAGCAGCAGGGACATTACGTATCAGCCCCAGCATTTT. It is translated as CASSRDITYQPQHF.